A single sample is the source of the 15 T cell receptor beta chains below, sequenced in a study of CD8 T cells in Susac syndrome. The RNA, roughly 0.5 to 1 ug, was put through reverse transcription using random hexamers. A single record per CDR3 protein comes from TCRdb applying MiXCR to the immunoSEQ multiplex PCR reads. The sample shows roughly 150,000 distinct CDR3 sequences, around 95% of them seen only once. Source material: CD8+ T cells from PBMCs. Source of these receptors: a human donor with multiple sclerosis.

This chain joins TRBV29-1 and TRBJ1-1, with TRBD1 as a possible D gene (5 bases). The V gene lost 1 base and the J gene lost 3 bases, with 18 bases spanning the gap. Germline values: CDR1 SQVTM, CDR2 ANQGSEA. The CDR3 is 16 amino acids. The CDR3: CSVEGVRGEVDTEAFF. DNA of the CDR3: TGCAGCGTTGAAGGGGTTCGGGGCGAGGTAGACACTGAAGCTTTCTTT.

The genes are TRBV14 and TRBJ2-7; tentative D call: TRBD1 (6 bases). The germline V gene encodes CDR1 SGHDN and CDR2 FVKESK. Trimming pared 1 base from V and 7 bases from J, leaving 11 bases between. CDR3 length: 13 residues. The CDR3, as DNA: TGTGCCAGCAGCCAAGTATCAGGGGAAGAGCAGTACGTC. This encodes CASSQVSGEEQYV.

V gene TRBV7-9 combines with J gene TRBJ2-5, with D unresolved. Trimming cost V 4 bases and J 4 bases, with 10 bases left between them. Germline V gives CDR1 SEHNR, CDR2 FQNEAQ (reference sequence). The CDR3 totals 13 residues. The CDR3: CASSSGRRETQYF. The CDR3 DNA follows: TGTGCCAGCAGCTCTGGACGGAGAGAGACCCAGTACTTC.

The J gene is TRBJ1-5, the V gene TRBV20-1; D remains unclear. The CDR3 sequence is 11 residues long. V was cut by 5 bases and J by 7 bases, with 9 bases left in between. The germline CDR1 and CDR2 sequences are DFQATT and SNEGSKA (reference sequence). The CDR3 sequence is CSASTDQPQHF. The CDR3 DNA is TGCAGTGCTTCAACGGACCAGCCCCAGCATTTT.

This clonotype has more than one count but fewer than ten. The rearrangement links TRBV19 to TRBJ2-7; D is possibly TRBD1 (7 bases). The CDR3 extends over 15 amino acids. The ends were cut back, 6 bases at V and 2 bases at J, with 17 bases in the middle. Germline V gene sequence: CDR1 LNHDA, CDR2 SQIVND (reference sequence). CDR3 protein: CASSPGSGGTYEQYF. CDR3 sequence (DNA): TGTGCCAGTAGCCCCGGATCAGGGGGGACCTACGAGCAGTACTTC.

The gene calls are TRBV7-8 and TRBJ2-3; a possible D gene is TRBD2 (6 bases). Germline values: CDR1 SGHVS, CDR2 FQNEAQ. With 4 bases removed from V and 2 bases from J, the gap between germline ends came to 13 bases. The CDR3 has 15 residues. The CDR3 nucleotides are TGTGCCAGCAGCTCCCTCCGGGGGTCCACAGATACGCAGTATTTT. This sequence encodes CASSSLRGSTDTQYF.

The V gene is TRBV4-1, the J gene TRBJ1-5; D remains ambiguous. CDR1 is MGHRA, CDR2 YSYEKL, per germline. The length of the CDR3 is 15 residues. Between the trimmed V and J ends, which lost 0 bases and 2 bases, there was a span of 8 bases. The chain's CDR3 is CASSQELSGNQPQHF. DNA of the CDR3: TGCGCCAGCAGCCAAGAGCTGTCGGGCAATCAGCCCCAGCATTTT.

The chain joins TRBV27 to TRBJ2-7; 7 positions match TRBD1. V was clipped by 8 bases and J by 5 bases; unmatched bases: 9. CDR1 is MNHEY and CDR2 is SMNVEV in the germline V gene (reference sequence). This CDR3 has 13 amino acids. The chain's CDR3 is CASGNDRADEQYF. CDR3 DNA sequence: TGTGCCAGCGGAAACGACAGGGCTGACGAGCAGTACTTC.

V and J are TRBV29-1 and TRBJ1-1, with unresolved D. This CDR3 contains 12 residues. Looked up from germline, CDR1 is SQVTM and CDR2 is ANQGSEA. With 7 bases removed from V and 1 base from J, the gap between germline ends came to 10 bases. The chain's CDR3 is CSAEGRNTEAFF. The CDR3 DNA is TGCAGCGCCGAGGGCAGGAACACTGAAGCTTTCTTT.

The V and J genes are TRBV29-1 and TRBJ1-1; 12 bases are a match to TRBD1. The CDR3 consists of 14 residues. V lost 4 bases and J lost 3; bases outside the gene matches: 3. Germline V lookup: CDR1 SQVTM, CDR2 ANQGSEA. The chain's CDR3 is CSVAGTGGYTEAFF. CDR3 nucleotides: TGCAGCGTTGCTGGGACAGGGGGCTACACTGAAGCTTTCTTT.

The gene calls are TRBV29-1 and TRBJ2-7, with D possibly being TRBD1 (6 bases). V shed 7 bases and J shed 3 bases, with 16 bases lying between them. The CDR3 is 13 amino acids. CDR1 is SQVTM, CDR2 ANQGSEA, per germline. CDR3: CSASGTYSYEQYF. For the CDR3, the DNA is TGCAGCGCCTCCGGGACATATAGCTACGAGCAGTACTTC.

The gene calls are TRBV15 and TRBJ2-2, with 7 positions matching TRBD1. Germline CDR1 LNHNV, CDR2 YYDKDF (reference sequence). The length of the CDR3 is 15 residues. V was clipped by 8 bases and J by 5 bases; unmatched bases: 11. The CDR3 DNA reads TGTGCCACCTCCCTGGAGACAGGGAAAACCGGGGAGCTGTTTTTT. This translates into CATSLETGKTGELFF. The full variable domain, rest sourced from reference TRBV15 and TRBJ2-2, is DAMVIQNPRYQVTQFGKPVTLSCSQTLNHNVMYWYQQKSSQAPKLLFHYYDKDFNNEADTPDNFQSRRPNTSFCFLDIRSPGLGDTAMYLCATSLETGKTGELFFGEGSRLTVL.

This chain links TRBV14 with TRBJ2-7; D is ambiguous. The CDR3 is 14 residues long. Trimming removed 1 base at V and 5 bases at J, with 12 bases between. Germline CDR1 and CDR2: SGHDN and FVKESK. The CDR3 DNA reads as TGTGCCAGCAGCCAAGTTACCGGCCTACACGAGCAGTACTTC. As protein: CASSQVTGLHEQYF. The complete variable domain, with remaining parts taken from reference TRBV14 and TRBJ2-7, reads EAGVTQFPSHSVIEKGQTVTLRCDPISGHDNLYWYRRVMGKEIKFLLHFVKESKQDESGMPNNRFLAERTGGTYSTLKVQPAELEDSGVYFCASSQVTGLHEQYFGPGTRLTVT.

This clonotype was observed once. The chain couples TRBV7-8 to TRBJ2-7, with D uncertain. The V gene's germline CDR1 is SGHVS and CDR2 FQNEAQ. CDR3 length: 15 amino acids. The V end lost 6 bases, the J end lost 4 bases, and 19 bases lay between the germline ends. CDR3 protein: CASSQPKSFGYEQYV. The DNA of the CDR3 is TGTGCCAGCAGTCAGCCCAAATCCTTTGGGTACGAGCAGTACGTC.

The V gene is TRBV7-3, the J gene TRBJ2-3, with D maybe TRBD2 (5 bases). Germline CDR1 reads SGHTA; CDR2 reads FQGTGA. This CDR3 comprises 17 residues. V lost 2 bases and J lost 2, with 17 bases in between. The CDR3 bases are TGTGCCAGCAGCTTACAACTCTCTGCCGGGAACACAGATACGCAGTATTTT. Translated: CASSLQLSAGNTDTQYF.